This T cell receptor (beta chain) emerged from a study of blood T cell repertoires in COVID-19. In germline, CDR1 is MNHEY, CDR2 SVGAGI. The CDR3 is 13 amino acids. The J segment lost 8 bases and the V segment lost 7 bases, leaving 9 bases of the junction unmatched. Sequencing was performed with immunoSEQ multiplex PCR; in TCRdb, only in-frame clones are kept and a portion is missing. The top ten clones hold around 1.7% of a sample with about 110,000 clones, 70% to 85% of them seen once. Source material: peripheral blood. V usage is TRBV6-5 and J usage is TRBJ1-2; the match to TRBD1 covers 8 bases. This receptor was identified in a woman aged 40 to 55 with acute or convalescent COVID-19. DNA of the CDR3: TGTGCCAGCACCGCGGACAGGGTGGGAGGCTACACCTTC. It codes for CASTADRVGGYTF.